The rows below give T cell receptor beta chains drawn from one sample of a study of type 1 regulatory T cells. These receptors have no identified antigens. TCRdb itself ran the reads through MiXCR, one entry per CDR3 protein. The data contain approximately 72,000 distinct CDR3 sequences, approximately 64% of them singletons. The sample comprised cultured T cells, either the whole culture or a sorted T cell fraction (not recorded which). The receptors originated from a human donor in good health. Each CDR3 is given with its conserved first and last residue. Fields, in order: CDR3 protein, V gene, CDR3 length.

CDR3aa: CASSPWVAGGNEQFF; v_gene: TRBV28; len: 15
CDR3aa: CASSETSGRGNEQFF; v_gene: TRBV28; len: 15
CDR3aa: CSAYRQGFYEQYF; v_gene: TRBV20-1; len: 13
CDR3aa: CASSQGQGNTIYF; v_gene: TRBV3-1; len: 13
CDR3aa: CASSPLTSGSVDEQFF; v_gene: TRBV18; len: 16
CDR3aa: CASSAGTGVIWETQYF; v_gene: TRBV6-5; len: 16
CDR3aa: CASEDPPQREDNEQFF; v_gene: TRBV3-1; len: 16
CDR3aa: CASSNKKGLAGGIKNIQYF; v_gene: TRBV28; len: 19
CDR3aa: CASSLASGGWNEQYF; v_gene: TRBV7-2; len: 15
CDR3aa: CASSQDRETEAFF; v_gene: TRBV7-7; len: 13
CDR3aa: CATGQGRFTGELFF; v_gene: TRBV4-1; len: 14
CDR3aa: CASSLDTNEQFF; v_gene: TRBV11-3; len: 12
CDR3aa: CASSPLAGDLSENIQYF; v_gene: TRBV18; len: 17
CDR3aa: CASSVGGGQGADTQYF; v_gene: TRBV9; len: 16
CDR3aa: CASSPAGSGSGNEQFF; v_gene: TRBV18; len: 16
CDR3aa: CASRNPSGRAKDTQYF; v_gene: TRBV6-5; len: 16
CDR3aa: CASSPSLVQNIQYF; v_gene: TRBV9; len: 14
CDR3aa: CASSFSGNSDTQYF; v_gene: TRBV5-5; len: 14
CDR3aa: CSARPPRDPSRGYTF; v_gene: TRBV20-1; len: 15
CDR3aa: CASRGSGLALNEQFF; v_gene: TRBV12-3/TRBV12-4; len: 15
CDR3aa: CASSVLGLAGTKTSTDTQYF; v_gene: TRBV9; len: 20
CDR3aa: CASSLSSGSAGELFF; v_gene: TRBV27; len: 15
CDR3aa: CASSVGVAGGPRRGTQYF; v_gene: TRBV9; len: 18
CDR3aa: CASSKQGYYEQYF; v_gene: TRBV6-2/TRBV6-3; len: 13
CDR3aa: CASRGATEELFF; v_gene: TRBV6-6; len: 12
CDR3aa: CASIQTYNEQFF; v_gene: TRBV6-9; len: 12
CDR3aa: CASSPTGASGSTDTQYF; v_gene: TRBV7-3; len: 17
CDR3aa: CASSPQQGRDYGYTF; v_gene: TRBV18; len: 15
CDR3aa: CSARSPLQGDTEAFF; v_gene: TRBV20-1; len: 15
CDR3aa: CASSVLLDRADNTGELFF; v_gene: TRBV9; len: 18
CDR3aa: CASSVGGNSPLHF; v_gene: TRBV19; len: 13
CDR3aa: CASSLVPGMNTEAFF; v_gene: TRBV11-2; len: 15
CDR3aa: CASSEGQGSPLHF; v_gene: TRBV5-1; len: 13
CDR3aa: CASRHQGWRTSGMVDTQYF; v_gene: TRBV6-6; len: 19
CDR3aa: CATSDTGDSKPYEQYF; v_gene: TRBV24-1; len: 16
CDR3aa: CASSFNPYRGLYEQYF; v_gene: TRBV12-3/TRBV12-4; len: 16
CDR3aa: CASTKLLSPNTGELFF; v_gene: TRBV7-9; len: 16
CDR3aa: CSVEDAALQQGGEQYF; v_gene: TRBV29-1; len: 16
CDR3aa: CASSLLKLAGVVGELFF; v_gene: TRBV14; len: 17
CDR3aa: CASTRAGSVNTEAFF; v_gene: TRBV18; len: 15
CDR3aa: CASSRAGGGYEQYF; v_gene: TRBV5-1; len: 14
CDR3aa: CASSLGASGSGYEQYF; v_gene: TRBV5-1; len: 16
CDR3aa: CASSGRDPPWGYTF; v_gene: TRBV9; len: 14
CDR3aa: CASMGGGFTDTQYF; v_gene: TRBV6-1; len: 14
CDR3aa: CASTGQVNTEAFF; v_gene: TRBV6-6; len: 13
CDR3aa: CASSQAGGYNNEQFF; v_gene: TRBV7-2; len: 15
CDR3aa: CASSQEIGRVDQPQHF; v_gene: TRBV4-2; len: 16
CDR3aa: CASSSRNSGANVLTF; v_gene: TRBV27; len: 15
CDR3aa: CSASSHQRETQYF; v_gene: TRBV20-1; len: 13
CDR3aa: CASSLRDRAGNTIYF; v_gene: TRBV13; len: 15
CDR3aa: CSVEQGANVLTF; v_gene: TRBV29-1; len: 12
CDR3aa: CASSSSSRGAGANVLTF; v_gene: TRBV5-1; len: 17
CDR3aa: CASSPLTESGAGELFF; v_gene: TRBV11-3; len: 16
CDR3aa: CASSVKQGGTNQPQHF; v_gene: TRBV7-2; len: 16
CDR3aa: CASSQEGRRGGFVETQYF; v_gene: TRBV4-2; len: 18
CDR3aa: CASSVGMSYEQYF; v_gene: TRBV2; len: 13
CDR3aa: CASSSLTGMDPFF; v_gene: TRBV7-2; len: 13